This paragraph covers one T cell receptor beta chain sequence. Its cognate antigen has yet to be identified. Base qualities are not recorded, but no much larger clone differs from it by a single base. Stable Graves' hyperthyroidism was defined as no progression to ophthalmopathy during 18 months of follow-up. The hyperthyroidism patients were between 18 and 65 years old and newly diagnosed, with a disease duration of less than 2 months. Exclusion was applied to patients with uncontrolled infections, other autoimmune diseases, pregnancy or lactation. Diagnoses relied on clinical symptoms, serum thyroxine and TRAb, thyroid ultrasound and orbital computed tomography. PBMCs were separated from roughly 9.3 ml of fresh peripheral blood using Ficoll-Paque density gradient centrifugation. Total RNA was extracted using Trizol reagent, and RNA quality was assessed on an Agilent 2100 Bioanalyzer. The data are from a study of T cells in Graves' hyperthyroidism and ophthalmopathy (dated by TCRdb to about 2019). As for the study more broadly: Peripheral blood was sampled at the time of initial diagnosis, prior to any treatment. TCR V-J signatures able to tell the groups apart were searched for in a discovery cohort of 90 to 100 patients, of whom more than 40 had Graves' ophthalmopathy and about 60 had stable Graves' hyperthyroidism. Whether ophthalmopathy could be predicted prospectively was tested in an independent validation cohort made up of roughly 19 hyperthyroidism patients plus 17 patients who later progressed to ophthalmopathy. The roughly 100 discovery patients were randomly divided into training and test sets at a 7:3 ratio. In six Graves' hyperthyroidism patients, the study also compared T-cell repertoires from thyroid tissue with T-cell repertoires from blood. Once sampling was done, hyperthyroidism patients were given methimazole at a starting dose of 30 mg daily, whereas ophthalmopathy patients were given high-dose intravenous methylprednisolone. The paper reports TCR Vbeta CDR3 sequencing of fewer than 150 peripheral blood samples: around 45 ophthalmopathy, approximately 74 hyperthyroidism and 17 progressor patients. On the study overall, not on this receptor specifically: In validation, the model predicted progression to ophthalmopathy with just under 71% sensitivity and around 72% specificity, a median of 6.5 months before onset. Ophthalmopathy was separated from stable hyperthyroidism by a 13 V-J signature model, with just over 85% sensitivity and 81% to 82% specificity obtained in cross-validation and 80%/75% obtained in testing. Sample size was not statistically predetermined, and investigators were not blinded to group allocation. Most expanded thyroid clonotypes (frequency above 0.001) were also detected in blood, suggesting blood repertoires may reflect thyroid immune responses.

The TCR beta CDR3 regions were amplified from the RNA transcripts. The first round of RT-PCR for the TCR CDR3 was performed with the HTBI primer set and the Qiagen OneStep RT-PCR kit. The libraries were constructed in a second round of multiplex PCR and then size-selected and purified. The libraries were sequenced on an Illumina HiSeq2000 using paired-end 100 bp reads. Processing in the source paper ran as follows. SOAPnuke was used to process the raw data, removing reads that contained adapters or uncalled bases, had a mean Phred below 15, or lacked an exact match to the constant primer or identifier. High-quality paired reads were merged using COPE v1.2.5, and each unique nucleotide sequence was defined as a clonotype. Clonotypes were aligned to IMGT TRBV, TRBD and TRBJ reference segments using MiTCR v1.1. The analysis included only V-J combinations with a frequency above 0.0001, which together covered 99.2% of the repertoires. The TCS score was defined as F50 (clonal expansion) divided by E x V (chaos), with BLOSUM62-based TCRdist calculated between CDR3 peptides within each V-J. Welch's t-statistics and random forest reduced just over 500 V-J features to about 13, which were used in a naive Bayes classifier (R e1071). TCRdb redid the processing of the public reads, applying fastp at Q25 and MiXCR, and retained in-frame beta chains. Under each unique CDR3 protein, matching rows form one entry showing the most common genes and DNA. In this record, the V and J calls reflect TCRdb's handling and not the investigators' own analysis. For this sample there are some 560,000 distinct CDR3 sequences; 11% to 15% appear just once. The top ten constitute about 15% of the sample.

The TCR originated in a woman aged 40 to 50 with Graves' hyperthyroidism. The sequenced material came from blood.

In nucleotides, the sequence is TGCAGTGCTAGAGATTTTAGCGGGAGCCAGCACAATGAGCAGTTCTTC. Its translation is CSARDFSGSQHNEQFF. The chain employs TRBV20-1 and TRBJ2-1, with 9 middle bases fitting TRBD2. Based on the germline V gene (reference sequence), the CDR1 and CDR2 sequences are DFQATT and SNEGSKA. The germline V end is reduced by 0 bases and the J end by 5 bases; junction bases left unmatched: 8. The CDR3 spans 16 residues, from the cysteine through the phenylalanine. CDR3 DNA only is kept here, 48 bases in frame from base 1.